The source of this T cell receptor (beta chain) is a study of cytomegalovirus exposure and HLA in healthy donors. About the study: An early release of data contained roughly 90 million unique TCRs, which came from HLA-typed donors.

Of note for this clone: Its antigen remains unknown.

Study observations and caveats: The classifier reportedly diagnosed cytomegalovirus status with high sensitivity and specificity. HLA alleles showed associations with some 15,000 TCR beta sequences in a later analysis, at a 0.05 false discovery rate.

The PCR used 60 Vbeta and 13 Jbeta primers. This table comes from immunoSEQ multiplex PCR, and its TCRdb copy is limited to in-frame clones, with some not included. The profile shows 150,000 to 200,000 clones, roughly 80% of them singletons. The J segment lost 4 bases and the V segment lost 2 bases, leaving 12 bases of the junction unmatched. Germline lookup yields CDR1 SGHTA and CDR2 FQGTGA. There are 17 residues in the CDR3. The receptor was isolated from a female donor in good health and CMV-seronegative. This chain joins TRBV7-3 and TRBJ1-1; 8 bases match TRBD1. Sample: PBMCs. This CDR3 is CASSLFRQGATSTEAFF. In DNA, the CDR3 is TGTGCCAGCAGCTTATTTCGGCAGGGGGCTACGAGCACTGAAGCTTTCTTT.